These 18 T cell receptor beta chains came from one sample sequenced in a study of spatial heterogeneity in lung cancer. The time point is: sample taken at primary tumor resection. Using its own MiXCR run on the 5' RACE reads, TCRdb lists one record per CDR3 protein. This repertoire shows about 20,000 distinct CDR3 sequences, less than 20% found once; its top ten account for roughly 30%. Their specific antigens are unknown. General study findings and limits: For expanded intratumoral alpha and beta TCRs, counts tracked tumor mutation counts.

The source material was lung tumor tissue, sampled at surgery. These TCRs come from a female donor with early-stage non-small cell lung cancer.

This clonotype was counted ten times or more. This sequence joins TRBV5-6 and TRBJ2-3; D is uncertain. This CDR3 is 14 amino acids long. V lost 4 bases and J 1 base, leaving 10 bases between the germline ends. In germline, CDR1 is SGHDT, CDR2 YYEEEE. In DNA form, the CDR3 reads TGTGCCAGCAGCCCCGGCCCCGGCACAGATACGCAGTATTTT. Amino acid sequence: CASSPGPGTDTQYF.

The chain carries TRBV12-3 or TRBV12-4 and TRBJ2-7; TRBD2 matches at 9 bases. The J segment lost 1 base and the V segment lost 5 bases, leaving 9 bases of the junction unmatched. The CDR3 extends over 16 amino acids. The CDR3 region is CASSDPAGGGSYEQYF. DNA for the CDR3: TGTGCCAGCAGTGACCCGGCGGGAGGGGGATCCTACGAGCAGTACTTC.

The chain links TRBV7-9 to TRBJ2-3; 7 bases fit TRBD2. There are 14 residues in the CDR3. V lost 1 base, J lost 5 bases, and 3 bases stayed unmatched. CDR1 and CDR2 from the germline V gene are SEHNR and FQNEAQ (reference sequence). In DNA, the CDR3 is TGTGCCAGCAGCTTAGGGCGGGAGCGAGATACGCAGTATTTT. Protein sequence: CASSLGRERDTQYF. Looking up the rest from reference TRBV7-9 and TRBJ2-3 gives the full variable domain: DTGVSQNPRHKITKRGQNVTFRCDPISEHNRLYWYRQTLGQGPEFLTYFQNEAQLEKSRLLSDRFSAERPKGSFSTLEIQRTEQGDSAMYLCASSLGRERDTQYFGPGTRLTVL.

The table lists this clonotype with a few counts. At one end the junction does not follow the germline gene, possibly because of a read error. This chain uses TRBV2 with TRBJ2-4; TRBD1 might be the D (6 bases). This CDR3 is built from 15 residues. Per the germline V gene, CDR1 is SNHLY and CDR2 is FYNNEI. The DNA for the CDR3 is TGTGCGAGCAACGATGGGGGCGCAGCCAAAAACATTCAGTACTTC. This encodes CASNDGGAAKNIQYF.

This clonotype was observed at least ten times. The J gene is TRBJ2-1, the V gene TRBV6-5; 10 bases agree with TRBD2. The CDR3 sequence is 15 residues long. The junction had 9 bases not matched to a gene; V was cut back by 5 bases and J by 8 bases. Germline-derived CDR1 and CDR2 are MNHEY and SVGAGI. CDR3 sequence: CASSDPSGGVDEQFF. CDR3 nucleotides: TGTGCCAGCAGTGACCCTAGCGGGGGTGTAGATGAGCAGTTCTTC.

This clonotype was found many times. The CDR3 nucleotides are TGTGCCTGGAGTACCCAGAAGACTAGCGGATACAATGAGCAGTTCTTC. Amino acid sequence: CAWSTQKTSGYNEQFF. The rearrangement joins TRBV30 to TRBJ2-1; 9 positions agree with TRBD2. The CDR3 spans 16 residues. Germline V gene lookup returns CDR1 GTSNPN and CDR2 SVGIG (reference sequence). The J segment lost 4 bases and the V segment lost 2 bases, leaving 9 bases of the junction unmatched.

The chain links TRBV6-2 or TRBV6-3 to TRBJ2-7; D unresolved. Germline CDR1 is MNHEY and CDR2 is SVGEGT. V dropped 4 bases and J dropped 0 bases, with 19 bases sitting between them. The CDR3 is 17 residues long. The DNA for the CDR3 is TGTGCCAGCAGTTCCCAGCCTCTTCTTATCAGCTCCTACGAGCAGTACTTC. The encoded protein is CASSSQPLLISSYEQYF.

This clonotype was seen ten or more times. The J gene is TRBJ2-6, the V gene TRBV30, with 8 bases matching TRBD1. V lost 4 bases and J lost 3; bases outside the gene matches: 2. The germline CDR1 and CDR2 sequences are GTSNPN and SVGIG (reference sequence). The CDR3 loop spans 14 amino acids. DNA for the CDR3: TGTGCCTGGAACAGGGGGTATGGGGCCAACGTCCTGACTTTC. This gives the protein CAWNRGYGANVLTF.

With regard to this clonotype: A read error may explain this, as a much larger clone is one base away. V is TRBV7-8 and J is TRBJ2-1; 7 bases align to TRBD1. Germline CDR1 is SGHVS and CDR2 is FQNEAQ. The CDR3 is made up of 15 amino acids. In nucleotides, the CDR3 is TGTGCCAGCAGACGAAACTTACAGGGGAACAATGAGAAGTTCTTC. Amino acid sequence: CASRRNLQGNNEKFF. Full variable domain (rest looked up from reference TRBV7-8 and TRBJ2-1): GAGVSQSPRYKVAKRGQDVALRCDPISGHVSLFWYQQALGQGPEFLTYFQNEAQLDKSGLPSDRFFAERPEGSVSTLKIQRTQQEDSAVYLCASRRNLQGNNEKFFGPGTRLTVL.

This clonotype turned up a few times. This chain uses TRBV5-1 with TRBJ2-5; 8 bases agree with TRBD2. The CDR3 is 16 residues long. CDR1 SGHRS and CDR2 YFSETQ come from the germline V gene. Germline trimming cut 4 bases from V and 4 bases from J; bases unmatched to any gene: 12. The CDR3 DNA reads TGCGCCAGCAGCATTCGGGCTAGCGGGTATAGAGAGACCCAGTACTTC. This translates into CASSIRASGYRETQYF.

This clonotype was observed many times. V and J are TRBV12-3 or TRBV12-4 and TRBJ2-1; no clear D. Trimming removed 7 bases at V and 3 bases at J, with 4 bases between. CDR3 length: 11 amino acids. CDR3 in amino acids: CASKSYNEQFF. The CDR3 bases are TGTGCCAGCAAAAGCTACAATGAGCAGTTCTTC.

In its sample, this clonotype was seen a few times. V and J are TRBV20-1 and TRBJ2-6; D uncertain. Germline CDR1 DFQATT, CDR2 SNEGSKA (reference sequence). V was cut by 5 bases and J by 4 bases, with 9 bases left in between. The length of the CDR3 is 13 residues. For the CDR3, the DNA is TGCAGTGCTGGACGGCGGGGGGCCAACGTCCTGACTTTC. Protein: CSAGRRGANVLTF.

This clonotype has a count of ten or more. The chain is built from TRBV5-1 and TRBJ2-3, with D possibly matching TRBD2 (6 bases). Trimming shortened V by 5 bases and J by 5 bases, and 15 bases separated the two germline ends. This CDR3 is built from 14 residues. Per the germline V gene, CDR1 is SGHRS and CDR2 is YFSETQ. The CDR3, as DNA: TGCGCCAGCAGTCCCGGGAGTGTTGGAGATACGCAGTATTTT. It yields the protein CASSPGSVGDTQYF.

The CDR3 bases are TGTGCCAGCAGCCTGACACTTCAGAACACCGGGGAGCTGTTTTTT. It specifies CASSLTLQNTGELFF. The chain carries TRBV7-2 and TRBJ2-2; D not resolved. Germline CDR1 reads SGHTA; CDR2 reads FQGNSA. This CDR3 has 15 residues. Trimming pared 5 bases from V and 1 base from J, leaving 11 bases between.

The chain joins TRBV7-8 to TRBJ2-2; D remains unclear. Trimming left V 3 bases short and J 4 bases short, with 18 bases between. This CDR3 spans 17 amino acids. CDR1 is SGHVS, CDR2 FQNEAQ, per germline. The CDR3 nucleotides read TGTGCCAGCAGCTTCGCCGGGCCTCGGGTGGGCACCGGGGAGCTGTTTTTT. Its translation: CASSFAGPRVGTGELFF.

Relative to its sample, this clonotype is medium-sized. This chain joins TRBV29-1 and TRBJ2-1, with TRBD2 matching over 7 bases. The CDR3 is 16 residues long. Trimming took 2 bases from V and 2 from J; bases not matched to a gene: 9. Per germline, CDR1 SQVTM and CDR2 ANQGSEA. The CDR3 nucleotides read TGCAGCGTTGAACCCCCCGAGCGGGGAGCCTACAATGAGCAGTTCTTC. Protein: CSVEPPERGAYNEQFF.

This clonotype has only a few counts. In nucleotides, the CDR3 is TGTGCCAGCAGCGTTTCCGGGACAGGGAGGGCTGGGGCCAACGTCCTGACTTTC. Protein: CASSVSGTGRAGANVLTF. The chain links TRBV7-9 to TRBJ2-6, with TRBD1 matching 9 bases. Looked up from germline, CDR1 is SEHNR and CDR2 is FQNEAQ (reference sequence). Germline trimming cut 5 bases from V and 2 bases from J; bases unmatched to any gene: 10. The CDR3 sequence is 18 residues long. The full variable domain, in which reference TRBV7-9 and TRBJ2-6 provide the parts outside the CDR3, is DTGVSQNPRHKITKRGQNVTFRCDPISEHNRLYWYRQTLGQGPEFLTYFQNEAQLEKSRLLSDRFSAERPKGSFSTLEIQRTEQGDSAMYLCASSVSGTGRAGANVLTFGAGSRLTVL.

This clonotype is medium-sized by share. The rearrangement joins TRBV27 to TRBJ1-6; TRBD1 aligns across 9 bases. V lost 5 bases to trimming and J lost 9 bases; unmatched junction nucleotides: 8. Per the germline V gene, CDR1 is MNHEY and CDR2 is SMNVEV (reference sequence). The CDR3 runs 15 residues. CDR3 sequence reads: CASSLLPGQGSPLHF. The CDR3 DNA sequence: TGTGCCAGCAGTCTCTTGCCGGGACAGGGTTCACCCCTCCACTTT.